This T cell receptor beta chain comes out of a study of cytomegalovirus exposure and HLA in healthy donors. Looking at the study overall: In a later analysis, the 120 or so validation repertoires were reported to have used the same platform as the roughly 730 first-cohort repertoires. Study-wide points: The classifier reportedly diagnosed cytomegalovirus status with high sensitivity and specificity.

Between the trimmed V and J ends, which lost 1 base and 15 bases, there was a span of 16 bases. Per the germline V gene, CDR1 is SGHTA and CDR2 is FQGNSA. The CDR3 covers 13 residues. About this clone itself: Antigen specificity is unknown.

Only in-frame clones appear in the TCRdb table, and some are missing; sequencing was by immunoSEQ multiplex PCR. The table has roughly 330,000 clones, 87% seen once. The clonotype was recovered from a woman in her thirties in good health and CMV-seropositive. Sample: PBMCs. This chain links TRBV7-2 with TRBJ2-1, with D perhaps being TRBD1 or TRBD2 (5 bases each). This CDR3 reads CASSLVGTSKRFF. The CDR3 DNA follows: TGTGCCAGCAGCTTAGTGGGGACCTCGAAGCGGTTCTTC.